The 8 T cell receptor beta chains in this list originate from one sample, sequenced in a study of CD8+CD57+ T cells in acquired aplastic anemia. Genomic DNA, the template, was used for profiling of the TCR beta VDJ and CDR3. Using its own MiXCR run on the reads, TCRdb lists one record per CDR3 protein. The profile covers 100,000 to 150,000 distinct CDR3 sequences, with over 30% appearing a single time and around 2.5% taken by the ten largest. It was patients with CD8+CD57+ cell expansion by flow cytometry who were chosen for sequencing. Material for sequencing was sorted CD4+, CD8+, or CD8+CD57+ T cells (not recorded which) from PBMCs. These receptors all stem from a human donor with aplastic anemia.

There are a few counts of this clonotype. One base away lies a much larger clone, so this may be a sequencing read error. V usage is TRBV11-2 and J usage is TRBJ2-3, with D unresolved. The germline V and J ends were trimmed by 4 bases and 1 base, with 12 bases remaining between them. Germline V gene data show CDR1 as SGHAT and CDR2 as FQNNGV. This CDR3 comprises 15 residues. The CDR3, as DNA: TGTGCCAGCAGCTCTGAGGTTTGGGGCACAGATACGCAGTATTTT. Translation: CASSSEVWGTDTQYF.

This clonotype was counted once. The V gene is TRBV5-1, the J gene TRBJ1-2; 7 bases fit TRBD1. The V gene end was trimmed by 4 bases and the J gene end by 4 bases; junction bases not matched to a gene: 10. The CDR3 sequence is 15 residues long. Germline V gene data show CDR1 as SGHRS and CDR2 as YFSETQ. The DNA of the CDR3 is TGCGCCAGCAGCAGGACAATACAGGGGTCCTATGGCTACACCTTC. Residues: CASSRTIQGSYGYTF. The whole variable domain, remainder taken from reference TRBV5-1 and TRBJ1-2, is KAGVTQTPRYLIKTRGQQVTLSCSPISGHRSVSWYQQTPGQGLQFLFEYFSETQRNKGNFPGRFSGRQFSNSRSEMNVSTLELGDSALYLCASSRTIQGSYGYTFGSGTRLTVV.

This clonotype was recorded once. CDR3 coding DNA: TGCAGTGCTAGAGATAACGGACAGTCTTCACGTGGCTACACCTTC. This codes for CSARDNGQSSRGYTF. The chain carries TRBV20-1 and TRBJ1-2, with D possibly being TRBD1 (6 bases). The germline CDR1 and CDR2 sequences are DFQATT and SNEGSKA (reference sequence). The CDR3 contains 15 residues. V lost 0 bases, J lost 7 bases, and 18 bases lay in between.

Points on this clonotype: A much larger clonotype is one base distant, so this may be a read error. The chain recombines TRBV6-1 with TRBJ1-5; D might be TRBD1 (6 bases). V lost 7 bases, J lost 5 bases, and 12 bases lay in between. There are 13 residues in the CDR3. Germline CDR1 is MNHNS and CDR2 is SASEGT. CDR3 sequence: CASTPGGDQPQHF. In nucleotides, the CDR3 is TGTGCCAGCACCCCCGGGGGCGATCAGCCCCAGCATTTT.

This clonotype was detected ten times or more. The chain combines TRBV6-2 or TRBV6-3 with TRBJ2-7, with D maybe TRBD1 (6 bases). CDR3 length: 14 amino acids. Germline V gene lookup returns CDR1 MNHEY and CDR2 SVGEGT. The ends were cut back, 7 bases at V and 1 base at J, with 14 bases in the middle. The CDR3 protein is CASTKGTPSYEQYF. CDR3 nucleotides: TGTGCCAGCACCAAGGGGACACCTTCCTACGAGCAGTACTTC.

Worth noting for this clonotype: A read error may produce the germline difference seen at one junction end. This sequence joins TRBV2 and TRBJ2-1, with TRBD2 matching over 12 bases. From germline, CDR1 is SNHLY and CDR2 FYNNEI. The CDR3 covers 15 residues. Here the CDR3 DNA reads TGTGCCAGCAGAACTAGCGGGGGGACCACCAATGAGCGGTTCTTC. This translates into CASRTSGGTTNERFF.

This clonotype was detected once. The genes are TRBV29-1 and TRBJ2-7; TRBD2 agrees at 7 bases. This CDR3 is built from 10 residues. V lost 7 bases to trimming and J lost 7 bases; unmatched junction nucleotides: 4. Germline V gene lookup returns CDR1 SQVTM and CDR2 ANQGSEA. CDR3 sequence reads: CSAGGREQYV. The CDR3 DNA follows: TGCAGCGCGGGGGGTCGGGAGCAGTACGTC.

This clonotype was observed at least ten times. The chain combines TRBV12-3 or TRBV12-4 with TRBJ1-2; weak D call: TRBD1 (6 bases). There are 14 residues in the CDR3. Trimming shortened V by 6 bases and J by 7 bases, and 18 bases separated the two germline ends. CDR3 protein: CASSRRQGLIGYTF. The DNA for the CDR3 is TGTGCCAGCAGCCGCCGTCAGGGGTTAATTGGCTACACCTTC.